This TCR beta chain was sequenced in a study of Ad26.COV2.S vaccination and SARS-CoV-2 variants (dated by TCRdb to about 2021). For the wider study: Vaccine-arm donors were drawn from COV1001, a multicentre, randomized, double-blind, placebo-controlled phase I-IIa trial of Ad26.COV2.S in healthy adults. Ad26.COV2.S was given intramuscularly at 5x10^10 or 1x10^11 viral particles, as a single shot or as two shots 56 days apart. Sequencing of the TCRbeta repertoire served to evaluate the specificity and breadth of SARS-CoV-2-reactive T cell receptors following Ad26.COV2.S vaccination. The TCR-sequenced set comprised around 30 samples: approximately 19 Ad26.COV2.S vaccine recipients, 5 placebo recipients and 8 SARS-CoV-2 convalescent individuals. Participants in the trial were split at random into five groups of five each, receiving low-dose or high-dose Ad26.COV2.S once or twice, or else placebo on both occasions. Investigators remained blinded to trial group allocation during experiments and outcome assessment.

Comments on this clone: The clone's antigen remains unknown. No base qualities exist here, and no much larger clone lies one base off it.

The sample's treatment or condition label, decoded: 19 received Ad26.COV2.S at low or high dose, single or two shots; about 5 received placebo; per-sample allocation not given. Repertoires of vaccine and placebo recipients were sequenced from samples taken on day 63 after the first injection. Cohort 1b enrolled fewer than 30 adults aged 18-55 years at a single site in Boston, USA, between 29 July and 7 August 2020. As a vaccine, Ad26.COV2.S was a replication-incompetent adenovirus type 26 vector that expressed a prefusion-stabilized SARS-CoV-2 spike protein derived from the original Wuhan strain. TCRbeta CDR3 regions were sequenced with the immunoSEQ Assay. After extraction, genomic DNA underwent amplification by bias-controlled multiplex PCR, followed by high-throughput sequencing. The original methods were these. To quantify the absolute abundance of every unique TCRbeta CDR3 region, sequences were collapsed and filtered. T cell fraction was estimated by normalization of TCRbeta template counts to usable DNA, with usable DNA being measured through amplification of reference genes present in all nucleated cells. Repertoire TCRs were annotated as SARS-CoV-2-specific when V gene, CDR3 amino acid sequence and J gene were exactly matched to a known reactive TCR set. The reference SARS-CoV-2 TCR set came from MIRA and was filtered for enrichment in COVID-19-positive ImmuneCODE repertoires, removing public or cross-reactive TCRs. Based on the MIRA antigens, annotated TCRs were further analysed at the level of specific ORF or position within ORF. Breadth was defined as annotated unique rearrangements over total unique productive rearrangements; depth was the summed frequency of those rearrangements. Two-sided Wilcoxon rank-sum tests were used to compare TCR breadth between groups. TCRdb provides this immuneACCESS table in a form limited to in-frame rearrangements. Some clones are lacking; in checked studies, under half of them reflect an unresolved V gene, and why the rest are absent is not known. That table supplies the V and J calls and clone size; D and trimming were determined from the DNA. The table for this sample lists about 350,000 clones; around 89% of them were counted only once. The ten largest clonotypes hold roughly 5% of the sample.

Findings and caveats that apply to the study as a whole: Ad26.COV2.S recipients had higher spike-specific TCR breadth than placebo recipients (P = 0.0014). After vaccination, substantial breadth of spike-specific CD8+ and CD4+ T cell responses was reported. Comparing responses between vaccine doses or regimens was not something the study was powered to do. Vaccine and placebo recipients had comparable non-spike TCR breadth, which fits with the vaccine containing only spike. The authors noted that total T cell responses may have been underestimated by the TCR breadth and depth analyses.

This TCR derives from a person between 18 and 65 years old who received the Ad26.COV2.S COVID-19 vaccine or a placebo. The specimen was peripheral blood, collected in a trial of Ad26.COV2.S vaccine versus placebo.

This receptor has the CDR3 CASSYLAKEAYEQYF. The DNA is TGTGCCAGCAGTTACTTGGCGAAGGAGGCCTACGAGCAGTACTTC. The rearrangement combines TRBV6-2 or TRBV6-3 with TRBJ2-7; perhaps TRBD2 is the D gene, with 5 bases matching. CDR3 length: 15 amino acids, cysteine to phenylalanine. Of the read, only the CDR3 DNA is kept; its 45 bases are in frame from base 1. The germline V gene provides CDR1 MNHEY and CDR2 SVGEGT. A distance of 12 bases separates the germline ends of V and J, which lose 1 base and 2 bases respectively.